This passage covers 31 T cell receptor beta chains from one sample sequenced in a study of T cells in Graves' hyperthyroidism and ophthalmopathy (dated by TCRdb to the late 2010s). The method was multiplex PCR. This sample was sequenced with an Illumina HiSeq 2000. Amplification of TCR beta CDR3 regions was carried out from RNA transcripts. The first round of RT-PCR for the TCR CDR3 was performed with the HTBI primer set and the Qiagen OneStep RT-PCR kit. The public reads were reprocessed in TCRdb via fastp at Q25 and MiXCR, keeping in-frame beta chains. CDR3 protein duplicates are merged, each entry listing the most common genes and DNA. This sample has over 650,000 distinct CDR3 sequences in its table, and roughly 45% of those were observed once. The ten most abundant clones make up roughly 6.5% of the sample. Sample: peripheral blood or thyroid tissue (not recorded which). These receptors came from an adult man with Graves' disease, either hyperthyroidism or ophthalmopathy (not recorded which).

This clonotype was detected many times. This chain links TRBV10-2 with TRBJ1-1; D gene unclear. There are 12 residues in the CDR3. CDR1 is WSHSY, CDR2 SAAADI, per germline. The V end lost 6 bases, the J end lost 6 bases, and 11 bases lay between the germline ends. CDR3 coding DNA: TGCGCCAGCAGAGGGAACAGCGCTGAAGCTTTCTTT. Translation: CASRGNSAEAFF.

The chain couples TRBV2 to TRBJ2-7; 9 positions agree with TRBD1. Looked up from germline, CDR1 is SNHLY and CDR2 is FYNNEI. V dropped 7 bases and J dropped 5; count of bases not matched to a gene: 9. This CDR3 spans 14 amino acids. The CDR3 region has the DNA TGTGCCAGCAACTCAGGGACAGGGACCGACGAGCAGTACTTC. Protein product: CASNSGTGTDEQYF.

In its sample, this clonotype was seen a few times. This chain connects TRBV7-2 to TRBJ1-6, with 7 bases matching TRBD1. The CDR3 spans 16 residues. V trimming: 3 bases; J trimming: 6 bases; junction bases outside the gene matches: 8. Germline-derived CDR1 and CDR2 are SGHTA and FQGNSA. The CDR3 sequence is CASSLTGSQSNSPLHF. As DNA, the CDR3 is TGTGCCAGCAGCTTGACAGGGTCCCAGTCTAATTCACCCCTCCACTTT. The complete variable domain, with remaining parts taken from reference TRBV7-2 and TRBJ1-6, reads GAGVSQSPSNKVTEKGKDVELRCDPISGHTALYWYRQSLGQGLEFLIYFQGNSAPDKSGLPSDRFSAERTGGSVSTLTIQRTQQEDSAVYLCASSLTGSQSNSPLHFGNGTRLTVT.

Points on this clonotype: This may be a read error: a much more frequent sequence differs by one nucleotide. This chain uses TRBV29-1 with TRBJ1-2; 8 bases match TRBD1. Per the germline V gene, CDR1 is SQVTM and CDR2 is ANQGSEA. Germline trimming cut 3 bases from V and 2 bases from J; bases unmatched to any gene: 8. The CDR3 runs to 15 residues. The CDR3 is CSVEPQWTGNYGYTF. CDR3 nucleotides: TGCAGCGTTGAGCCACAATGGACAGGGAACTATGGCTACACCTTC.

This clonotype was seen at least ten times. The rearrangement joins TRBV29-1 to TRBJ1-1, with D unresolved. CDR1 is SQVTM, CDR2 ANQGSEA, per germline. Trimming removed 7 bases at V and 6 bases at J, with 12 bases between. The CDR3 consists of 11 residues. Written as DNA, the CDR3 is TGCAGCGACGGGGAGGCGGCTGAAGCTTTCTTT. It specifies CSDGEAAEAFF.

This clonotype occurred many times. The chain is built from TRBV7-9 and TRBJ2-7; TRBD2 agrees at 8 bases. Germline V gene lookup returns CDR1 SEHNR and CDR2 FQNEAQ (reference sequence). Losses at the gene ends were 5 bases for V and 4 bases for J; bases not matched to a gene: 13. The CDR3 extends over 16 amino acids. The CDR3, as DNA: TGTGCCAGCAGCCCCACTAGCGGTAGAGGGAAGTACGAGCAGTACTTC. It codes for CASSPTSGRGKYEQYF.

V and J are TRBV29-1 and TRBJ2-5; unclear D gene. Trimming left V 2 bases short and J 3 bases short, with 10 bases between. Germline-derived CDR1 and CDR2 are SQVTM and ANQGSEA. The CDR3 contains 13 residues. The chain's CDR3 is CSVELGTKETQYF. The DNA of the CDR3 is TGCAGCGTTGAATTGGGCACAAAAGAGACCCAGTACTTC.

The rearrangement links TRBV20-1 to TRBJ1-1; TRBD1 might be the D (5 bases). The CDR3 has 14 residues. The V gene's germline CDR1 is DFQATT and CDR2 SNEGSKA (reference sequence). Trimming removed 5 bases from V and 5 bases from J, with 18 bases in between. The CDR3 coding sequence is TGCAGTGCTGGAGGGGCAGCAGGGCAGACTGAAGCTTTCTTT. Its translation is CSAGGAAGQTEAFF.

This chain joins TRBV2 and TRBJ1-4; D perhaps matches TRBD1 (6 bases). The CDR3 totals 13 residues. V was clipped by 5 bases and J by 8 bases, with 12 bases between them. From germline, CDR1 is SNHLY and CDR2 FYNNEI. This CDR3 reads CASSWTESEKLFF. In DNA, the CDR3 is TGTGCCAGCAGTTGGACAGAATCCGAAAAACTGTTTTTT.

There are many counts of this clonotype. CDR3 nucleotides: TGTGCCAGCAGCTCACAGGGCTATAATTCACCCCTCCACTTT. It codes for CASSSQGYNSPLHF. The V and J genes are TRBV7-9 and TRBJ1-6, with D perhaps matching TRBD1 (6 bases). In germline, CDR1 is SEHNR, CDR2 FQNEAQ (reference sequence). The V end was cut by 4 bases, the J end by 3 bases, with 7 bases between. The CDR3 extends over 14 amino acids.

This clonotype turned up a few times. V gene TRBV7-4 combines with J gene TRBJ1-2, with D unresolved. The CDR3 is 16 residues long. With 5 bases removed from V and 2 bases from J, the gap between germline ends came to 18 bases. The V gene's germline CDR1 is SGHVT and CDR2 SQSDAQ. CDR3 DNA sequence: TGTGCCAGCAGCCAAGACGGTTCGGGAGGGAACTATGGCTACACCTTC. Translated, it gives CASSQDGSGGNYGYTF.

This clonotype was counted only a few times. One end of the junction does not line up with germline, which may come from a read error. The chain uses TRBV5-1 and TRBJ2-5; 7 nucleotides line up with TRBD1. The CDR3 has 14 residues. Germline assignment: CDR1 SGHRS and CDR2 YFSETQ. CDR3 bases: TGTGCCAGCAGCTTGCAAGGGGGCCTCGAGACCCAGTACTTC. As protein: CASSLQGGLETQYF.

There are many counts of this clonotype. The chain links TRBV7-3 to TRBJ1-2; the D gene is possibly TRBD1 (5 bases). Germline CDR1 SGHTA, CDR2 FQGTGA. V lost 4 bases and J 7 bases, leaving 7 bases between the germline ends. CDR3 length: 11 amino acids. CDR3 nucleotide sequence: TGTGCCAGCAGCTCCGGGGCTGGCTACACCTTC. Amino acids: CASSSGAGYTF.

This clonotype was found many times. The chain's CDR3 is CSAQDYGYTF. In DNA, the CDR3 is TGCAGCGCTCAGGACTATGGCTACACCTTC. The chain has TRBV29-1 and TRBJ1-2, with D unclear. There are 10 residues in the CDR3. Deletions cut 7 bases from V and 3 bases from J, with 6 bases between. Germline lookup yields CDR1 SQVTM and CDR2 ANQGSEA.

This clonotype came up many times. The V call is TRBV5-1, the J call TRBJ1-4; D gene unclear. V gave up 0 bases and J gave up 13 bases, with 13 bases separating them. The CDR3 totals 13 residues. The germline V gene encodes CDR1 SGHRS and CDR2 YFSETQ. The CDR3 here is CASSLGPADGLFF. The CDR3 coding sequence is TGCGCCAGCAGCTTGGGACCCGCCGACGGACTGTTTTTT.

V usage is TRBV7-3 and J usage is TRBJ2-7; D gene ambiguous. V was shortened by 6 bases and J by 6 bases, with 18 bases between the two germline ends. Per the germline V gene, CDR1 is SGHTA and CDR2 is FQGTGA. The CDR3 totals 14 residues. Written as DNA, the CDR3 is TGTGCCAGCAGTCCAACCTCATTTTCGGCCGAGCAGTACTTC. Encoded protein: CASSPTSFSAEQYF.

In regard to this clonotype: This could be a read error, since a much larger clone is one nucleotide away. The J gene is TRBJ1-1, the V gene TRBV2, with D possibly matching TRBD1 (6 bases). Germline CDR1 SNHLY, CDR2 FYNNEI. This CDR3 is 12 amino acids long. CDR3 sequence (DNA): TGTGCCAGCAGAGAACAAGGGGGACAAGCTCTCTTT. Residues: CASREQGGQALF.

This clonotype was picked up many times. The chain combines TRBV7-9 with TRBJ2-7, with 9 bases fitting TRBD1. V was pared by 5 bases and J by 2 bases, with 1 base of the junction left unmatched. Germline loops: CDR1 SEHNR, CDR2 FQNEAQ (reference sequence). The CDR3 contains 13 residues. The CDR3 here is CASSDRGAYEQYF. The DNA of the CDR3 is TGTGCCAGCAGCGACAGGGGGGCCTACGAGCAGTACTTC.

In this sample, this clonotype turned up a few times. This sequence joins TRBV20-1 and TRBJ1-1, with D maybe TRBD1 (5 bases). The V gene lost 3 bases and the J gene lost 7 bases, with 15 bases spanning the gap. CDR1 is DFQATT and CDR2 is SNEGSKA in the germline V gene (reference sequence). CDR3 length: 13 amino acids. The CDR3 coding sequence is TGCAGTGCTAGGGAGACAGCAGGCGGTGAAGCTTTCTTT. Translating it yields CSARETAGGEAFF.

This clonotype was seen ten or more times. The rearrangement links TRBV29-1 to TRBJ1-6; tentatively, D is TRBD1 (5 bases). This CDR3 comprises 13 residues. V was cut by 4 bases and J by 6 bases, with 10 bases left in between. The germline CDR1 and CDR2 sequences are SQVTM and ANQGSEA. The CDR3 DNA reads as TGCAGCGTTGCCAGGGACGTTAATTCACCCCTCCACTTT. Protein product: CSVARDVNSPLHF. The whole variable domain, remainder taken from reference TRBV29-1 and TRBJ1-6, is SAVISQKPSRDICQRGTSLTIQCQVDSQVTMMFWYRQQPGQSLTLIATANQGSEATYESGFVIDKFPISRPNLTFSTLTVSNMSPEDSSIYLCSVARDVNSPLHFGNGTRLTVT.

This clonotype was detected a few times. A junction boundary mismatches the germline segment, possibly from a read error. The chain employs TRBV7-8 and TRBJ1-1; D possibly corresponds to TRBD1 (6 bases). The CDR3 length is 15 residues. CDR1 and CDR2 from the germline V gene are SGHVS and FQNEAQ. The CDR3 DNA follows: TGCGCCAGCAGCTTGGAGGCGGGGGCAAACACTGAAGCTTTCTTT. Translating gives CASSLEAGANTEAFF.

The gene calls are TRBV7-3 and TRBJ2-7; TRBD1 might be the D (6 bases). CDR3 size: 14 residues. The germline CDR1 and CDR2 sequences are SGHTA and FQGTGA. V was trimmed by 5 bases and J by 6 bases, leaving 17 bases between them. CDR3 sequence reads: CASSLQGYSIEQYF. The CDR3, as DNA: TGTGCCAGCAGCCTACAGGGTTATTCAATCGAGCAGTACTTC.

The gene calls are TRBV29-1 and TRBJ1-2; D not resolved. Germline V gives CDR1 SQVTM, CDR2 ANQGSEA. The V end was cut by 7 bases, the J end by 6 bases, with 12 bases between. The CDR3 consists of 11 residues. Here the CDR3 reads CSGLPGHGYTF. In DNA, the CDR3 is TGCAGCGGACTCCCGGGCCATGGCTACACCTTC.

The rearrangement joins TRBV19 to TRBJ1-1, with D possibly TRBD1 on 6 matching bases. The germline V gene encodes CDR1 LNHDA and CDR2 SQIVND (reference sequence). V lost 5 bases, J lost 1 base, and 20 bases lay in between. This CDR3 contains 17 residues. The CDR3 protein is CASSSNGQGTENTEAFF. The CDR3 DNA reads as TGTGCCAGTAGTTCCAACGGCCAGGGGACCGAGAACACTGAAGCTTTCTTT.

The V and J genes are TRBV13 and TRBJ1-1; 12 bases align to TRBD1. There are 17 residues in the CDR3. CDR1 and CDR2 from the germline V gene are PRHDT and FYEKMQ (reference sequence). V was pared by 5 bases and J by 7 bases, with 14 bases of the junction left unmatched. Here the CDR3 reads CASSQGDRGPIWNEAFF. Here the CDR3 DNA reads TGTGCCAGCAGCCAAGGGGACAGGGGGCCGATATGGAATGAAGCTTTCTTT. Combining the CDR3 with reference TRBV13 and TRBJ1-1 gives the whole variable domain AAGVIQSPRHLIKEKRETATLKCYPIPRHDTVYWYQQGPGQDPQFLISFYEKMQSDKGSIPDRFSAQQFSDYHSELNMSSLELGDSALYFCASSQGDRGPIWNEAFFGQGTRLTVV.

The chain recombines TRBV5-1 with TRBJ1-1; 7 bases map to TRBD1. Germline CDR1 SGHRS, CDR2 YFSETQ. V was clipped by 4 bases and J by 8 bases; unmatched bases: 11. This CDR3 has 14 residues. CDR3 amino acids: CASSTEPGQKEAFF. Here the CDR3 DNA reads TGCGCCAGCAGCACAGAGCCGGGACAGAAAGAAGCTTTCTTT.

The chain carries TRBV7-2 and TRBJ2-5; D is possibly TRBD2 (6 bases). V lost 3 bases and J 2 bases, leaving 10 bases between the germline ends. The CDR3 has 14 residues. The germline V gene encodes CDR1 SGHTA and CDR2 FQGNSA. The CDR3 bases are TGTGCCAGCAGCTTGATAGCGGATCAAGAGACCCAGTACTTC. Translated: CASSLIADQETQYF.

Here the CDR3 reads CASSSGGVGQYEQYF. The CDR3 DNA reads TGCGCCAGCAGCTCAGGGGGTGTTGGGCAGTACGAGCAGTACTTC. The gene calls are TRBV5-1 and TRBJ2-7; TRBD1 matches 7 bases. The CDR3 contains 15 residues. The ends lost 3 bases at V and 4 bases at J; junction bases unmatched: 10. The germline CDR1 and CDR2 sequences are SGHRS and YFSETQ. The variable domain in full, completed from reference TRBV5-1 and TRBJ2-7, reads KAGVTQTPRYLIKTRGQQVTLSCSPISGHRSVSWYQQTPGQGLQFLFEYFSETQRNKGNFPGRFSGRQFSNSRSEMNVSTLELGDSALYLCASSSGGVGQYEQYFGPGTRLTVT.

Concerning this clonotype itself: At one boundary the junction diverges from the germline segment, which might be a read error. V is TRBV7-9 and J is TRBJ1-6; D gene ambiguous. CDR3 length: 14 residues. Germline CDR1 and CDR2: SEHNR and FQNEAQ (reference sequence). CDR3 amino acids: CASSQEEKNSPLHF. CDR3 sequence (DNA): TGCGCCAGCAGCCAAGAAGAGAAAAATTCACCCCTCCACTTT.

This clonotype was recorded only once. The CDR3 DNA follows: TGTGCCAGCAGCAGGACAGGTCTAAGTTATGGCTACACCTTC. Translation gives CASSRTGLSYGYTF. The chain carries TRBV7-9 and TRBJ1-2; TRBD1 matches at 7 bases. The CDR3 is 14 residues long. Trimming at V came to 5 bases and at J to 5 bases, leaving 8 bases not matched to a gene. Germline V gene lookup returns CDR1 SEHNR and CDR2 FQNEAQ (reference sequence).

A single count supports this clonotype. The V gene is TRBV15, the J gene TRBJ2-5; D is unclear. CDR1 is LNHNV, CDR2 YYDKDF, per germline (reference sequence). The length of the CDR3 is 18 residues. Deletions cut 3 bases from V and 5 bases from J, with 25 bases between. The CDR3 region is CATSSDGDKLNPTETQYF. In DNA, the CDR3 is TGTGCCACCAGCAGTGACGGAGACAAACTGAACCCAACGGAGACCCAGTACTTC.